These 9 T cell receptor beta chains were all obtained from the same sample, sequenced in a study of T cells after yellow fever vaccination. TCRdb processed the 5' RACE reads anew with MiXCR; each CDR3 protein has one entry. In the table there are some 400,000 distinct CDR3 sequences, approximately 18% of which are singletons. Sequenced material: PBMCs, taken before the yellow fever booster vaccination. These receptors were obtained from a young man who received the YFV17D yellow fever vaccine.

This clonotype was counted only a few times. This chain links TRBV13 with TRBJ2-5; D unclear. V was shortened by 0 bases and J by 5 bases, with 7 bases between the two germline ends. The CDR3 consists of 13 residues. Germline loops: CDR1 PRHDT, CDR2 FYEKMQ (reference sequence). The CDR3 loop is CASSLGRWETQYF. The CDR3 DNA reads TGTGCCAGCAGCTTAGGACGGTGGGAGACCCAGTACTTC. Complete variable domain (other parts from reference TRBV13 and TRBJ2-5): AAGVIQSPRHLIKEKRETATLKCYPIPRHDTVYWYQQGPGQDPQFLISFYEKMQSDKGSIPDRFSAQQFSDYHSELNMSSLELGDSALYFCASSLGRWETQYFGPGTRLLVL.

V and J are TRBV4-2 and TRBJ1-5, with TRBD1 identical over 11 bases. Germline V gene sequence: CDR1 LGHNA, CDR2 YNFKEQ. Germline trimming cut 6 bases from V and 6 bases from J; bases unmatched to any gene: 4. This CDR3 is built from 14 residues. The CDR3, as DNA: TGTGCCAGCAGAAGGACAGGGGGCGGTCAGCCCCAGCATTTT. This encodes CASRRTGGGQPQHF.

The chain employs TRBV7-6 and TRBJ2-7; possible D gene TRBD1, 5 bases. CDR3 length equals 15 residues. CDR1 and CDR2 (germline): SGHVS, FNYEAQ. Trimming took off 4 bases at V and 2 bases at J, with 15 bases between the two ends. The CDR3 region is CASSSPTREPYEQYF. DNA for the CDR3: TGTGCCAGCAGCTCGCCCACCAGGGAACCCTACGAGCAGTACTTC.

This clonotype appeared a few times. The V gene is TRBV4-3, the J gene TRBJ2-2; 9 bases align to TRBD1. There are 18 residues in the CDR3. Trimming removed 0 bases from V and 5 bases from J; junction bases left unmatched: 10. Germline V gene data show CDR1 as LGHNA and CDR2 as YSLEER. CDR3 bases: TGCGCCAGCAGCCAAGATACGAACAGGGGGCTTTTTACCGGGGAGCTGTTTTTT. Its translation: CASSQDTNRGLFTGELFF.

This clonotype was detected a few times. This CDR3 is CASSRQRGTSYEQYF. The CDR3 DNA reads TGTGCCAGCAGTCGCCAGCGGGGAACCTCCTACGAGCAGTACTTC. This chain uses TRBV27 with TRBJ2-7, with 7 bases matching TRBD2. There are 15 residues in the CDR3. Germline CDR1 MNHEY, CDR2 SMNVEV (reference sequence). Trimming at V came to 5 bases and at J to 0 bases, leaving 7 bases not matched to a gene.

This clonotype was observed at least ten times. The chain recombines TRBV28 with TRBJ2-7; TRBD2 matches at 7 bases. CDR3 length: 15 amino acids. Germline lookup yields CDR1 MDHEN and CDR2 SYDVKM. The V segment lost 5 bases and the J segment 0 bases; nucleotides outside the gene matches: 7. The CDR3 sequence: CASSPRGRGSYEQYV. DNA of the CDR3: TGTGCCAGCAGTCCCCGAGGGAGGGGCTCCTACGAGCAGTACGTC.

The rearrangement joins TRBV6-5 to TRBJ2-3; 11 bases are a match to TRBD1. Trimming removed 5 bases from V and 2 bases from J; junction bases left unmatched: 9. The CDR3 is made up of 17 amino acids. In germline, CDR1 is MNHEY, CDR2 SVGAGI. In DNA form, the CDR3 reads TGTGCCAGCAGTAGACGGACAGGGGGCCACCCCACAGATACGCAGTATTTT. It specifies CASSRRTGGHPTDTQYF.

In this sample, this clonotype turned up a few times. The chain recombines TRBV7-9 with TRBJ1-1, with D unresolved. This CDR3 comprises 14 residues. CDR1 SEHNR and CDR2 FQNEAQ come from the germline V gene (reference sequence). The ends were cut back, 2 bases at V and 3 bases at J, with 10 bases in the middle. CDR3 residues: CASSLSHVYTEAFF. The CDR3 region has the DNA TGTGCCAGCAGCTTATCCCACGTTTACACTGAAGCTTTCTTT.

A few counts support this clonotype. V gene TRBV5-1 combines with J gene TRBJ2-5, with TRBD2 matching over 11 bases. V lost 4 bases to trimming and J lost 1 base; unmatched junction nucleotides: 6. CDR1 SGHRS and CDR2 YFSETQ come from the germline V gene. This CDR3 has 16 residues. The CDR3 spells CASSPPGLAAQETQYF. The CDR3 coding sequence is TGCGCCAGCAGCCCGCCGGGACTAGCGGCCCAAGAGACCCAGTACTTC.